Below are 3 T cell receptor beta chains sequenced from a single sample in a study of T cell responses to AZD1222 COVID-19 vaccine. Some clones are missing from TCRdb's copy, which holds only in-frame ones; the method was immunoSEQ multiplex PCR. In the table there are around 84,000 clones, approximately 91% of which are singletons. The sample was peripheral blood, taken on day 0 of AZD1222 vaccination. The receptors shown here come from an adult in good health.

CDR3: CASSQGGGSSYNEQFF. For the CDR3, the DNA is TGCGCCAGCAGCCAAGGGGGCGGGAGCTCCTACAATGAGCAGTTCTTC. The V and J genes are TRBV4-3 and TRBJ2-1, with 7 positions matching TRBD2. Germline V gene sequence: CDR1 LGHNA, CDR2 YSLEER. This CDR3 is built from 16 residues. Germline trimming cut 1 base from V and 0 bases from J; bases unmatched to any gene: 3.

The gene calls are TRBV5-1 and TRBJ2-3; 7 nucleotides align to TRBD1. Germline lookup yields CDR1 SGHRS and CDR2 YFSETQ. The CDR3 has 16 amino acids. J lost 4 bases, V lost 4 bases, and 12 bases had no gene match. CDR3 protein: CASSDRKGAYSDTQYF. DNA of the CDR3: TGCGCCAGCAGCGATCGAAAGGGGGCATATTCAGATACGCAGTATTTT.

This clone has only one observation. The rearrangement links TRBV7-9 to TRBJ2-1; the D call may be TRBD1 or TRBD2 (5 bases each). This CDR3 comprises 14 residues. In germline, CDR1 is SEHNR, CDR2 FQNEAQ (reference sequence). The V gene lost 5 bases and the J gene lost 7 bases, with 15 bases spanning the gap. CDR3 DNA sequence: TGTGCCAGCAGCACCGGGACCAGGTTTAATGAGCAGTTCTTC. Its translation: CASSTGTRFNEQFF.